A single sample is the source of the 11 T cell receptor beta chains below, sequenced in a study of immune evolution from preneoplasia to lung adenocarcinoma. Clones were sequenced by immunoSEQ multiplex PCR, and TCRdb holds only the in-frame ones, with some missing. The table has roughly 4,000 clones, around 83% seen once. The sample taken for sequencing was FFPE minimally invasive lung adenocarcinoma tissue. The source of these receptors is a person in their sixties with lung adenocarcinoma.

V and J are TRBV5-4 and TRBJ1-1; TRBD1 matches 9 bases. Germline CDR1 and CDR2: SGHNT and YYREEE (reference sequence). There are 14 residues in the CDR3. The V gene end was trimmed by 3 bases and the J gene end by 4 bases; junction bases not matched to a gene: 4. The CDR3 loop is CASSSGTGSTEAFF. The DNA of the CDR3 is TGTGCCAGCAGCTCCGGGACAGGGAGCACTGAAGCTTTCTTT.

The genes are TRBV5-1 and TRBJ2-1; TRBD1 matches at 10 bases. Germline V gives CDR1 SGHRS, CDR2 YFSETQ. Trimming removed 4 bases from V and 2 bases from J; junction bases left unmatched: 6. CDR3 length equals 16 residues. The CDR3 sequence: CASSGGGTGAYNEQFF. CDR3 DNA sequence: TGCGCCAGCAGCGGAGGGGGGACAGGGGCCTACAATGAGCAGTTCTTC.

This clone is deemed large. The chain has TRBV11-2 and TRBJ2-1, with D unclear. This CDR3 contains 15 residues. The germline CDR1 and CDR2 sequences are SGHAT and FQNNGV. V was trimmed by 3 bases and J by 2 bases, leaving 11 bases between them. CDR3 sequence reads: CASSFYLSPYNEQFF. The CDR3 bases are TGTGCCAGCAGCTTCTACTTATCCCCCTACAATGAGCAGTTCTTC.

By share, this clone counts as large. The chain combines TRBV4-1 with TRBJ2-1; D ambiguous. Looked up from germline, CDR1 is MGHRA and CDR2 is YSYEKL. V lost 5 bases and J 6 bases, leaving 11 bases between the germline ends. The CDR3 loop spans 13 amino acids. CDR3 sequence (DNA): TGCGCCAGCAGCTTTGAGGCCTTCAATGAGCAGTTCTTC. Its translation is CASSFEAFNEQFF.

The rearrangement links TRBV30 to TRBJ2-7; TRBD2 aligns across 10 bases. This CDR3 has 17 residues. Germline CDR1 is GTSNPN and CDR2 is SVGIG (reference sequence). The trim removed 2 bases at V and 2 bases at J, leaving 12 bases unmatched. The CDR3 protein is CAWSPYSSGRAPYEQYF. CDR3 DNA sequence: TGTGCCTGGAGTCCATACTCGAGCGGGAGGGCCCCCTACGAGCAGTACTTC.

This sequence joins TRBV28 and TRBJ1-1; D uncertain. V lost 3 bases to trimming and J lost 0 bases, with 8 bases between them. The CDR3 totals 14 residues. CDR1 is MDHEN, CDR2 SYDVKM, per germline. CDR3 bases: TGTGCCAGCAGTTTGACACTGCTGAACACTGAAGCTTTCTTT. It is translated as CASSLTLLNTEAFF.

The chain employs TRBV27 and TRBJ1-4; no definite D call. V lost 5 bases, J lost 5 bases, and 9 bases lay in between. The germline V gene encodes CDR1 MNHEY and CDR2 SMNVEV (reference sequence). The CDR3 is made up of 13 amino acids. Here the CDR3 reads CASSPDSNEKLFF. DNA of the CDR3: TGTGCCAGCAGTCCGGACTCCAATGAAAAACTGTTTTTT.

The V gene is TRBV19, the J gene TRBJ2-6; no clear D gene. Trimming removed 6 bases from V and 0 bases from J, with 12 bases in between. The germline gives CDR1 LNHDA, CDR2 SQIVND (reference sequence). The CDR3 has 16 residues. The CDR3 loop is CASSPDASSGANVLTF. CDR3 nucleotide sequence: TGTGCCAGTAGCCCCGACGCCTCCTCTGGGGCCAACGTCCTGACTTTC.

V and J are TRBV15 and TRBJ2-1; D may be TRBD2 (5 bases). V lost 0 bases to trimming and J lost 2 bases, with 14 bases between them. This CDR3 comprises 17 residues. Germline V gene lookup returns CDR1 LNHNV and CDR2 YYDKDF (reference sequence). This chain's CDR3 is CATSRDPPGSTYNEQFF. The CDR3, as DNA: TGTGCCACCAGCAGAGATCCCCCGGGATCTACCTACAATGAGCAGTTCTTC.

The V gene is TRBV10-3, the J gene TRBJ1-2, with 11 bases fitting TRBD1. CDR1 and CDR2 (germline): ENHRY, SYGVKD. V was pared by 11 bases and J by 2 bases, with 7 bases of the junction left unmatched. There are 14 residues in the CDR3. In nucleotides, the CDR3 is TGTGCCCATCGACGGGACAGGGGGAACTATGGCTACACCTTC. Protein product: CAHRRDRGNYGYTF.

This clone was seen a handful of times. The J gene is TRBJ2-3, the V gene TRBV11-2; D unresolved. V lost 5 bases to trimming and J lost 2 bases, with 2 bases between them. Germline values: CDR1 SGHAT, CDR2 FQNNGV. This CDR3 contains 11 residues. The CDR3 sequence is CASSHTDTQYF. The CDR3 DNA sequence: TGTGCCAGCAGCCACACAGATACGCAGTATTTT.